This T cell receptor (beta chain) appears in the sequencing data of a study of glioma-infiltrating T cells. Points from the study as a whole: Above-expected tissue-blood divergence occurred in all gliomas, most in low-grade ones.

V dropped 6 bases and J dropped 2 bases, with 22 bases sitting between them. The CDR3 length is 16 residues. Germline CDR1 and CDR2: DFQATT and SNEGSKA (reference sequence). TCR alpha and beta CDR3 regions were amplified from RNA using iRepertoire nested multiplex PCR. MiXCR, applied by TCRdb to the multiplex PCR reads, yields one record per CDR3 protein. The repertoire holds tens of thousands of distinct CDR3 sequences, about 25% seen once, with approximately 6.7% in the top ten. This clonotype was recorded many times. Its antigen remains unidentified. The chain combines TRBV20-1 with TRBJ2-5, with a weak D call TRBD2 (5 bases). The sequencing sample was made of glioma tissue, nonneoplastic brain tissue, or PBMCs (not recorded which). This clonotype was sampled from a human donor with low-grade glioma or glioblastoma, undergoing nonglioma brain surgery, or in good health (not recorded which). The CDR3 sequence: CSALARNPSIQETQYF. DNA of the CDR3: TGCAGTGCGCTTGCTAGGAACCCTAGCATACAAGAGACCCAGTACTTC.